This T cell receptor (beta chain) was sequenced for a study of blood T cell repertoires in COVID-19. Whole-study context: From T cells, B-cell-depleted T cells, or PBMCs came the material, which was cDNA or gDNA.

The table came from immunoSEQ multiplex PCR; TCRdb's copy has only in-frame clones and leaves some out. Of some 50,000 clones listed, 90% to 95% are singletons. The sequence was obtained from a man aged 55 to 70 with COVID-19, enrolled during active disease. The source material was peripheral blood.

CDR3 DNA: TGCGCCAGCAGCTTGGTTGGGACTAGGGCAGATACGCAGTATTTT. Its protein product is CASSLVGTRADTQYF. J is TRBJ2-3 and V is TRBV5-1, with 8 bases matching TRBD2. Germline assignment: CDR1 SGHRS and CDR2 YFSETQ. The CDR3 has 15 amino acids. Germline trimming cut 0 bases from V and 4 bases from J; bases unmatched to any gene: 4. The whole variable domain, remainder taken from reference TRBV5-1 and TRBJ2-3, is KAGVTQTPRYLIKTRGQQVTLSCSPISGHRSVSWYQQTPGQGLQFLFEYFSETQRNKGNFPGRFSGRQFSNSRSEMNVSTLELGDSALYLCASSLVGTRADTQYFGPGTRLTVL.